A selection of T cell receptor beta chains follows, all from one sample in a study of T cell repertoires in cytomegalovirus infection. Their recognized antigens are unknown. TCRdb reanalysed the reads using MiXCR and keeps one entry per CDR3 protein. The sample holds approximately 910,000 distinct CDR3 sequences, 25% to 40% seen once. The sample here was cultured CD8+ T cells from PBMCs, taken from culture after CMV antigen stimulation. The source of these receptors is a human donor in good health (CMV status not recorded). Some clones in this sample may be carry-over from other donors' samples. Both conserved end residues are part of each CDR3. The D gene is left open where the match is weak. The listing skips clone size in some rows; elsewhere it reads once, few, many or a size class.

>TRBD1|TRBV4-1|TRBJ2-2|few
TGCGCCAGCAGCCAATGGACAGGTCCCAACACCGGGGAGCTGTTTTTT
CASSQWTGPNTGELFF
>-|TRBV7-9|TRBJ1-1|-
TGTGCCAGCGGCAATATGAACACTGAAGCTTTCTTT
CASGNMNTEAFF
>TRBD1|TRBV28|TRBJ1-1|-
TGTGCCAGCATCTGGCCCCAGGGGGCCGGCACTGAAGCTTTCTTT
CASIWPQGAGTEAFF
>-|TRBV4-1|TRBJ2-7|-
TGCGCCAGCAGCCAAGAACTCGGGCAGGGTACCGAGCAGTACTTC
CASSQELGQGTEQYF
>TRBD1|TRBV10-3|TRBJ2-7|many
TGTGCCATCAGTGAGTCTCAGGGGGTATCCTCCTACGAGCAGTACTTC
CAISESQGVSSYEQYF
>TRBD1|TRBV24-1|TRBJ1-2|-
TGTGCCACCAACACAGGGGATCACTATGGCTACACCTTC
CATNTGDHYGYTF
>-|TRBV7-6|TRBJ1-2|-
TGTGCCAGCAGCCCGGACACCCGATTTACCTTC
CASSPDTRFTF
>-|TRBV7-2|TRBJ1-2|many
TGTGCCAGCAGCGCGTTCAGGGGCCAGTTTGTGGGCTACACCTTC
CASSAFRGQFVGYTF
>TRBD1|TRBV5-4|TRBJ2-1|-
TGTGCCAGCAGCTTGGAGTTCGGGACAGGGGGATACAATGAGCAGTTCTTC
CASSLEFGTGGYNEQFF
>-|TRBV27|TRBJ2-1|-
TGTGCCAGCACTCCGTGGGCGGGGTCCTACAATGAGCAGTTCTTC
CASTPWAGSYNEQFF
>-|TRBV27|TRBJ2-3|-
TGTGCCTCCCGGGCGGTCCGAGAGGAGTATTTT
CASRAVREEYF
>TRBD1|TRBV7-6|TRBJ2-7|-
TGTGCCAGCAGCCATGGGACAGGAGAGTACGAGCAGTACTTC
CASSHGTGEYEQYF
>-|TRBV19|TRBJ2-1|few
TGTGCCAGTAGTTTTGGGGCTTTCAGCTCCTACAATGAGCAGTTCTTC
CASSFGAFSSYNEQFF
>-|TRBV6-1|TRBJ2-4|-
TGTGCCAGCAGTGAAGAGTTGGGACTAGCCAAAAACATTCAGTACTTC
CASSEELGLAKNIQYF
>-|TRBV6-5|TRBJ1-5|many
TGTGCCAGCAGTTACTCGTCCAGGAGCAATCAGCCCCAGCATTTT
CASSYSSRSNQPQHF
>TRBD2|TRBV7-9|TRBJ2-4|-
TGTGCCAGCAGCTTAAGCGGGGGAGGATCCAAAAACATTCAGTACTTC
CASSLSGGGSKNIQYF
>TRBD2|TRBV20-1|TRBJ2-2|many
TGCAGTGCTAGAGATCTCCAGCGGGGGGGTTACACCGGGGAGCTGTTTTTT
CSARDLQRGGYTGELFF
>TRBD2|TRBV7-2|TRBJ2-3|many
TGTGCCAGCAGCCTTAGCGGGGGGGCTTCGGATACGCAGTATTTT
CASSLSGGASDTQYF
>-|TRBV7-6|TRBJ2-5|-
TGTGCTAGCAGCCGGGGACCGTTCCAGTCACTCCAAGAGACCCAGTACTTC
CASSRGPFQSLQETQYF
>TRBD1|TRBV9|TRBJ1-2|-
TGTGCCAGCAGTCTCCTCGTGGAGACAGGGGGTGGTGGCTACACCTTC
CASSLLVETGGGGYTF
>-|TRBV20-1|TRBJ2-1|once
TGCAGTGCTAGAGACACCGGGACTCTCGATGTCTACAATGAGCAGTTCTTC
CSARDTGTLDVYNEQFF
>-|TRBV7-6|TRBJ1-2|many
TGTGCCAGCAGCTTGGAAGTCTTTAACTATGGCTACACCTTC
CASSLEVFNYGYTF
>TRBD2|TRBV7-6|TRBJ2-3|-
TGTGCCAGCAGCTCAAGCGGGGGGGGGAATACGCAGTATTTT
CASSSSGGGNTQYF
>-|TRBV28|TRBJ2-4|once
TGTGCCAGCAGTCCTCTTGACCCCAGTACGGGTGAAAACATTCAGTACTTC
CASSPLDPSTGENIQYF
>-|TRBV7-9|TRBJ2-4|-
TGTGCCAGCAGCTTACAGGAGCGCGGAAACATTCAGTACTTC
CASSLQERGNIQYF
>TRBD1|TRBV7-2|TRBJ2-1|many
TGTGCCAGCAGCTTAAGGGGGCGGCAGGGGGCGTGGGATGAGCAGTTCTTC
CASSLRGRQGAWDEQFF
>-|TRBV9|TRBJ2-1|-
TGTGCCAGCAGCGTAGGAGGGGCCCTATACAATGAGCAGTTCTTC
CASSVGGALYNEQFF
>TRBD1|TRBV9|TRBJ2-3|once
TGTGCCAGCAGCGTAGAAGGACAGGGGCACACAGATACGCAGTATTTT
CASSVEGQGHTDTQYF
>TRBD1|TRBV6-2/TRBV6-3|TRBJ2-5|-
TGTGCCAGCAGTCCGGGACAGGGGGTTGAGGAGACCCAGTACTTC
CASSPGQGVEETQYF
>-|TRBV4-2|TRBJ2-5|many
TGTGCCAGCAGCCAAAGGTACCAAGAGACCCAGTACTTC
CASSQRYQETQYF
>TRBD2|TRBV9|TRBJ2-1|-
TGTGCCAGCAGCGTATTTGGGCCTAGCGGGTACAATGAGCAGTTCTTC
CASSVFGPSGYNEQFF
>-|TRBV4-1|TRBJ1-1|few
TGCGCCAGCAGCCACCGAGTAGACACTGAAGCTTTCTTT
CASSHRVDTEAFF
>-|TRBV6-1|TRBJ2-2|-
TGTGCCAGCATAACAGGAGGGGAAAAGGACACCGGGGAGCTGTTTTTT
CASITGGEKDTGELFF
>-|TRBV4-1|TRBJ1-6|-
TGCGCCAGCAGCCAAGATCCCAGGGCCAATTCACCCCTCCACTTT
CASSQDPRANSPLHF
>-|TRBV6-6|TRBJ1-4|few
TGTGCCAGCATCGCGGGAACTATATTAGGAGAAAAACTGTTTTTT
CASIAGTILGEKLFF
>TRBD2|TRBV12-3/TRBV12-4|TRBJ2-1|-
TGTGCCAGCAGTTCCGACACGTCGGGAGGCAATGAGCAGTTCTTC
CASSSDTSGGNEQFF
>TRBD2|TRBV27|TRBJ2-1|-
TGTGCCAGCGCTCTACTAGCGGGGGCCAATGAGCAGTTCTTC
CASALLAGANEQFF
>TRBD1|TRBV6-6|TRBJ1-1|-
TGTGCCAGCAGTTACGTAGGACAGGGAGGTAAGCCTTTCTTT
CASSYVGQGGKPFF
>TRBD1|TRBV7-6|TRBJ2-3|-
TGTGCCAGCAGCTCGCAACCGGGACAGGGCCCAGATACGCAGTATTTT
CASSSQPGQGPDTQYF
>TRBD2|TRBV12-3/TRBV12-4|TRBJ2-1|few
TGTGCCAGCAGGATCGGGGGGGCCTTGGGGAATGAGCAGTTCTTC
CASRIGGALGNEQFF
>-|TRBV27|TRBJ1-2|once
TGTGCCAGCAGTTTACGGGGACCGGGGCCAGCCTATGGCTACACCTTC
CASSLRGPGPAYGYTF
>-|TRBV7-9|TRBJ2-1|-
TGTGCCAGCAGCCTGAGGGACATTGAGCAGTTCTTC
CASSLRDIEQFF
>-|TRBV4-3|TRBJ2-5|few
TGCGCCAGCAGCCAAGATTTTTTTATCTCCCAGACCCAGTACTTC
CASSQDFFISQTQYF
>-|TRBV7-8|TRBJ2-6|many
TGTGCCAGCAGCCATTGGGGGGGCCCTGGGGCCAACGTCCTGACTTTC
CASSHWGGPGANVLTF
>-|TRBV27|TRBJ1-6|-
TGTGCCAGCAGTTTACAGGAAAATTCACCCCTCCACTTT
CASSLQENSPLHF
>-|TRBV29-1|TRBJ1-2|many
TGCAGCGTTGTCGCGGGTCGATATTTCTATGGCTACACCTTC
CSVVAGRYFYGYTF
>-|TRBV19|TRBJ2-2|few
TGTGCCAGTAGTATATTCTCGGGCGGGGAGCTGTTTTTT
CASSIFSGGELFF
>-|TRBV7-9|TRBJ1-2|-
TGTGCCAGCCTAGGGGCACCCTATGGCTACACCTTC
CASLGAPYGYTF
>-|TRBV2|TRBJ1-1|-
TGTGCCAGCAGTCGGACCGAATTCACTGAAGCTTTCTTT
CASSRTEFTEAFF
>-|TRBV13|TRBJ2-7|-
TGTGCCAGCAGCCCCACCAGAAGCGAGCAGTACTTC
CASSPTRSEQYF
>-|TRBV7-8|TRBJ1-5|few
TGTGCCAGCAGCTTAGAACCCACGTTCGGGCCCCAGCATTTT
CASSLEPTFGPQHF
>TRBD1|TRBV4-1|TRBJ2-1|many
TGCGCCAGCAGCCTAATGGACAGGGACGACAATGAGCAGTTCTTC
CASSLMDRDDNEQFF
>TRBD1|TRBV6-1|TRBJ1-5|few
TGTGCCAGCAGTGAACTCCAGGGGGCGCCGGAATGGGGGCAGCCCCAGCATTTT
CASSELQGAPEWGQPQHF
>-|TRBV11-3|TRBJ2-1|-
TGTGCCAGCAGCCCTATGACATCTGGGGGGCACAATGAGCAGTTCTTC
CASSPMTSGGHNEQFF
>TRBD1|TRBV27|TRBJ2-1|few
TGTGCCAGCAGACCCACGAGGGCTAGGCAGGGGGTGGACAATGAGCAGTTCTTC
CASRPTRARQGVDNEQFF
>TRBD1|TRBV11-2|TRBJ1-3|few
TGTGCCAGCAGCTCTCGGGACAGCTCTGGAAACACCATATATTTT
CASSSRDSSGNTIYF